What follows describes a single T cell receptor (beta chain). Its antigen target is currently unknown. Per-base quality was not reported, and no clone a single base away is much larger than it. The sample was run on an Illumina NovaSeq 6000. cDNA libraries for TCRalpha and TCRbeta were prepared by 5'RACE using constant-segment primers, with sample barcodes and unique molecular identifiers added. RNA was extracted from every sample with Trizol reagent. Amplification of the libraries took two PCR steps, and the second step added a second sample barcode plus Illumina TruSeq adapters. Libraries were sequenced on an Illumina NovaSeq with 2 x 150 bp paired-end reads. In the original analysis: Reads were demultiplexed and collapsed into UMI-guided consensus sequences with migec v1.2.7. Using mixcr v2.1.11, UMI consensuses were aligned to TRA and TRB V and J templates and then assembled into clonotypes. Clonotypes were classified as expanded or contracted when called significant by both edgeR and NoisET, with noise models trained on biological replicates. For edgeR calls, the thresholds were a false discovery rate-adjusted p below 0.01 and a log2 fold-change of 1. As an exploratory analysis of dynamics, PCA with hierarchical clustering was applied to max-normalized trajectories of the 1000 most abundant clonotypes. Separately sequenced CD4+ and CD8+ repertoires were used to assign a CD4 or CD8 phenotype to each responding clone. In-frame beta chains were kept once TCRdb had trimmed the public reads at Q25 with fastp and called clones with MiXCR. Each entry is one CDR3 protein sequence, shown with its most common DNA and genes. The V and J calls come from TCRdb's annotation, not from the publication. The sample table holds approximately 260,000 distinct CDR3 sequences, of which around 17% were seen once. The biggest ten clones account for roughly 23% of the sample.

This specimen belongs to a study of T-cell memory formation after mild COVID-19 (dated by TCRdb to 2020 to 2022). With regard to the full study: TCR sequence clusters from the two donors were largely donor specific. In a couple of donors, T-cell clones that expanded and contracted after mild COVID-19 were followed by sequencing TCRalpha and TCRbeta repertoires longitudinally. The cohort comprised two young, previously healthy adult volunteers, one female and one male. Points the paper makes about the study in general: Contracting CD4+ clones turned up mainly in the CM and EM memory subsets, whereas EMRA was where CD8+ clones were enriched. The detection of some responding clones in pre-infection memory suggests that pre-existing cross-reactive memory T cells joined the SARS-CoV-2 response. The study covered only a couple of mild cases, and larger cohorts including severe cases with pre-infection samples were considered necessary. Clones contracting from day 15 to 85 had balanced CD4/CD8 phenotypes, while a second wave expanding from day 15 to 37 was biased towards CD4+. SARS-CoV-2 specificity was not confirmed for the second-wave clones peaking on day 37.

Ficoll-Paque density gradient centrifugation was the method used to isolate PBMCs. CDR1 LNHDA and CDR2 SQIVND are derived from the germline V gene (reference sequence). V has 3 bases trimmed and J has 5 bases trimmed; junction bases matching no gene number 9. Measured from the cysteine to the phenylalanine, the CDR3 is 17 residues long. CDR3 DNA is the only sequence kept; it has 51 bases, read in frame from the first base. The sequenced sample consisted of PBMCs or a T cell subset sorted from them (not recorded which). The clonotype originates from a young man who had mild COVID-19 (a few samples of this study predate the infection). The sample titles of this study are shuffled in the database, so cell type and time point are left out; the donor was told from shared clones. The V and J segments used are TRBV19 and TRBJ1-4; a stretch of 10 junction bases matches TRBD1. This receptor has the CDR3 CASSIRDRGGGNEKLFF. The DNA is as follows: TGTGCCAGTAGTATCCGGGACAGGGGCGGTGGGAATGAAAAACTGTTTTTT.